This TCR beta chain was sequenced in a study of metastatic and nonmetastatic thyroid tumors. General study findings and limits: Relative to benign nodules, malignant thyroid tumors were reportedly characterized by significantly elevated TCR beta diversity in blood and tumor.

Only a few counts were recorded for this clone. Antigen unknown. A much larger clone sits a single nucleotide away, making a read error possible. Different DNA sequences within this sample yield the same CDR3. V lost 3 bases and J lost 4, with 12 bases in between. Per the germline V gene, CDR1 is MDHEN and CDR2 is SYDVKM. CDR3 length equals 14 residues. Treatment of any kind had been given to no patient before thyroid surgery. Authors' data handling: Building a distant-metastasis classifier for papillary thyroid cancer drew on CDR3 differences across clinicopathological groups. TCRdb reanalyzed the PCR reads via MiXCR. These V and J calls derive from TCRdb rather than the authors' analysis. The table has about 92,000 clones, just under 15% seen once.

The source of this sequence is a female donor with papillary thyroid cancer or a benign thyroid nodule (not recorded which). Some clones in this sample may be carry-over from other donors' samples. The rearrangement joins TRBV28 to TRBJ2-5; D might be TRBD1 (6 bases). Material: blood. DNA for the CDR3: TGTGCCAGCAGTTTGAGCGCACAGGGAGAGACCCAGTACTTC. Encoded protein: CASSLSAQGETQYF.